The subject of this entry is one T cell receptor (beta chain). Its antigen is undetermined. The data stem from a study of T cell responses to AZD1222 COVID-19 vaccine. Regarding the study as a whole: Donors were largely white British and mainly female; clonal diversity was possibly underestimated. Recipients of two AZD1222 doses showed rising Spike-specific TCR breadth and depth.

V dropped 6 bases and J dropped 0; count of bases not matched to a gene: 15. The CDR3 has 18 residues. The germline CDR1 and CDR2 sequences are LGHNT and FRNRAP. Here immunoSEQ multiplex PCR was the method, and the copy in TCRdb shows in-frame clones only, minus some. The sample lists 60,000 to 85,000 clones; about nine tenths were seen once. The rearrangement links TRBV12-5 to TRBJ1-1; the match to TRBD1 covers 8 bases. This TCR came from an adult who received the AZD1222 COVID-19 vaccine. This sample comprised peripheral blood, obtained 28 days after the second AZD1222 dose. The CDR3 sequence is CASGNNRDRSTMNTEAFF. The CDR3 nucleotides read TGTGCTAGTGGCAATAACCGGGACAGGTCGACCATGAACACTGAAGCTTTCTTT.